These 18 T cell receptor beta chains came from one sample sequenced in a study of a mutant IDH1 vaccine in newly diagnosed glioma (dated by TCRdb to about 2021). Library prep was done by the immunoSEQ multiplex PCR assay. TCRdb obtained this table from immuneACCESS and retained in-frame rearrangements with V and J assigned. These tables miss some clones; where compared with another copy, unresolved V genes account for less than half of the shortfall, and the remainder is unexplained. The sample yields 20,000 to 25,000 clones; around 70% were counted once. Together, the top ten hold around 10% of the sample. The time point label of this sample denotes: week 11, during vaccination. A 20-mer mutant IDH1 peptide at 300 micrograms in Montanide made up each vaccine dose, which was injected subcutaneously together with topical imiquimod. These receptors have no known antigen. Here the sequenced sample was peripheral blood mononuclear cells (PBMCs), taken from a glioma patient whose treatment included an IDH1 peptide vaccine. Receptor source: a man aged 18 to 29 with glioma. Some clones in this sample may be carry-over from other donors' samples.

This clone was seen more than once but under ten times. The sample contains more than one DNA sequence encoding this CDR3. V usage is TRBV29-1 and J usage is TRBJ1-2; no clear D gene. Looked up from germline, CDR1 is SQVTM and CDR2 is ANQGSEA. V lost 1 base and J 5 bases, leaving 2 bases between the germline ends. CDR3 length equals 10 residues. The CDR3 nucleotides are TGCAGCGTTGAAGGTTATGGCTACACCTTC. Amino acids: CSVEGYGYTF.

This clone came up a few times. V gene TRBV19 combines with J gene TRBJ1-6; D is undetermined. The CDR3 covers 15 residues. V was shortened by 6 bases and J by 0 bases, with 9 bases between the two germline ends. Germline lookup yields CDR1 LNHDA and CDR2 SQIVND (reference sequence). The CDR3: CASRQMSSYNSPLHF. CDR3 DNA: TGTGCCAGTAGACAAATGAGCTCCTATAATTCACCCCTCCACTTT.

The chain has TRBV30 and TRBJ1-2; unclear D gene. From germline, CDR1 is GTSNPN and CDR2 SVGIG (reference sequence). The V end lost 3 bases, the J end lost 8 bases, and 16 bases lay between the germline ends. This CDR3 region has 13 residues. CDR3: CAWRPATQPGYTF. The CDR3 bases are TGTGCCTGGAGACCGGCTACCCAACCAGGCTACACCTTC.

This clone was detected once. This sequence joins TRBV19 and TRBJ1-2; 9 bases fit TRBD1. CDR3 length: 15 residues. V lost 3 bases and J lost 8; bases outside the gene matches: 10. CDR1 LNHDA and CDR2 SQIVND come from the germline V gene (reference sequence). CDR3 region: CASSIPNRGRGGYTF. CDR3 DNA: TGTGCCAGTAGTATCCCCAACAGGGGGCGCGGGGGCTACACCTTC.

J is TRBJ2-7 and V is TRBV2, with D possibly TRBD1 on 6 matching bases. The CDR3 extends over 14 amino acids. The germline V gene encodes CDR1 SNHLY and CDR2 FYNNEI. The V gene lost 10 bases and the J gene lost 1 base, with 17 bases spanning the gap. For the CDR3, the DNA is TGTGCCACGCAAGGAAGGACAGTGTCCTACGAGCAGTACTTC. It encodes CATQGRTVSYEQYF.

In DNA form, the CDR3 reads TGTGCCAGCAGTTATTTCGGGGGACGTGCAAATCAGCCCCAGCATTTT. This codes for CASSYFGGRANQPQHF. V is TRBV6-6 and J is TRBJ1-5; a weak D match, TRBD1 (5 bases). This CDR3 has 16 residues. Germline V gene sequence: CDR1 MNHNY, CDR2 SVGAGI (reference sequence). V was cut by 3 bases and J by 4 bases, with 16 bases left in between.

The chain employs TRBV7-2 and TRBJ1-1; D possibly corresponds to TRBD1 (5 bases). V dropped 3 bases and J dropped 7 bases, with 9 bases sitting between them. CDR3 length equals 12 residues. Looked up from germline, CDR1 is SGHTA and CDR2 is FQGNSA. The DNA for the CDR3 is TGTGCCAGCAGCTTGGACAAGCTTGAAGCTTTCTTT. It specifies CASSLDKLEAFF.

CDR3 sequence: CASSTGQGASEKLFF. CDR3 DNA sequence: TGTGCCAGCAGCACGGGACAGGGGGCGAGTGAAAAACTGTTTTTT. The chain has TRBV5-4 and TRBJ1-4, with 12 bases fitting TRBD1. CDR1 and CDR2 from the germline V gene are SGHNT and YYREEE (reference sequence). The V and J ends lost 4 bases and 7 bases, in that order; junction bases with no gene match: 5. This CDR3 spans 15 amino acids. The entire variable domain, with the rest obtained from reference TRBV5-4 and TRBJ1-4, is as follows: ETGVTQSPTHLIKTRGQQVTLRCSSQSGHNTVSWYQQALGQGPQFIFQYYREEENGRGNFPPRFSGLQFPNYSSELNVNALELDDSALYLCASSTGQGASEKLFFGSGTQLSVL.

The V gene is TRBV11-2, the J gene TRBJ1-4; D unresolved. Trimming took 4 bases from V and 5 from J, leaving 8 bases between them. CDR3 size: 13 residues. Germline CDR1 reads SGHAT; CDR2 reads FQNNGV. The CDR3 is CASSSDVNEKLFF. CDR3 bases: TGTGCCAGCAGCTCCGACGTAAATGAAAAACTGTTTTTT.

This clone was seen just once. The CDR3 sequence is CASSITGYAETQYF. In nucleotides, the CDR3 is TGTGCCAGTAGTATAACCGGGTATGCAGAGACCCAGTACTTC. The chain has TRBV19 and TRBJ2-5; D is ambiguous. V was trimmed by 2 bases and J by 4 bases, leaving 11 bases between them. This CDR3 spans 14 amino acids. Germline CDR1 is LNHDA and CDR2 is SQIVND (reference sequence).

Comment on this clone: This sample includes further DNA sequences coding for the same CDR3. The chain has TRBV5-1 and TRBJ2-7, with TRBD1 matching 8 bases. The CDR3 runs to 16 residues. The germline V gene has CDR1 SGHRS and CDR2 YFSETQ. V trimming: 4 bases; J trimming: 1 base; junction bases outside the gene matches: 10. CDR3 protein: CASSLSPGQGSYEQYF. Written as DNA, the CDR3 is TGCGCCAGCAGCCTCTCCCCCGGACAGGGATCCTACGAGCAGTACTTC.

The chain combines TRBV29-1 with TRBJ1-1; no firm D call. The CDR3 is 13 residues long. V dropped 4 bases and J dropped 4 bases, with 13 bases sitting between them. Looked up from germline, CDR1 is SQVTM and CDR2 is ANQGSEA. The CDR3 region has the DNA TGCAGCGTTGGGGTACCAAGTATCACTGAAGCTTTCTTT. As protein: CSVGVPSITEAFF.

CDR3 protein: CASSPSGSVYEQYF. The CDR3, as DNA: TGTGCCAGCAGCCCTTCGGGGTCGGTCTACGAGCAGTACTTC. The genes are TRBV7-2 and TRBJ2-7; D is perhaps TRBD2 (5 bases). V lost 5 bases and J lost 3, with 14 bases in between. Germline lookup yields CDR1 SGHTA and CDR2 FQGNSA. The CDR3 is made up of 14 amino acids.

The rearrangement uses TRBV5-1 and TRBJ2-2, with 8 bases aligning to TRBD2. V shed 3 bases, J shed 2 bases, and the junction held 6 bases outside the gene matches. This CDR3 contains 16 residues. The germline gives CDR1 SGHRS, CDR2 YFSETQ. The CDR3 region has the DNA TGCGCCAGCAGCTCCGTAGCGGGACCTAACACCGGGGAGCTGTTTTTT. Its protein is CASSSVAGPNTGELFF.

This sequence joins TRBV10-2 and TRBJ2-1; D unclear. Germline assignment: CDR1 WSHSY and CDR2 SAAADI. The length of the CDR3 is 14 residues. Between the trimmed V and J ends, which lost 5 bases and 0 bases, there was a span of 8 bases. Written as DNA, the CDR3 is TGCGCCAGCAGTCAAGCCCTCTCCTACAATGAGCAGTTCTTC. Translated: CASSQALSYNEQFF.

The chain recombines TRBV5-6 with TRBJ2-7; D unresolved. Between the trimmed V and J ends, which lost 1 base and 2 bases, there was a span of 19 bases. Per the germline V gene, CDR1 is SGHDT and CDR2 is YYEEEE. The CDR3 length is 17 residues. The CDR3 DNA is TGTGCCAGCAGCTTGACGCTTTCGACACATCGCGCCTACGAGCAGTACTTC. This codes for CASSLTLSTHRAYEQYF. The whole variable domain, filled in from reference TRBV5-6 and TRBJ2-7, reads DAGVTQSPTHLIKTRGQQVTLRCSPKSGHDTVSWYQQALGQGPQFIFQYYEEEERQRGNFPDRFSGHQFPNYSSELNVNALLLGDSALYLCASSLTLSTHRAYEQYFGPGTRLTVT.

The sample holds a few counts of this clone. The gene calls are TRBV20-1 and TRBJ1-2, with no clear D. The V and J ends lost 5 bases and 6 bases respectively, with 7 bases between them. Germline V gene sequence: CDR1 DFQATT, CDR2 SNEGSKA (reference sequence). The CDR3 contains 10 residues. The CDR3 DNA reads as TGCAGTGCTCCGAATGATGGCTACACCTTC. It is translated as CSAPNDGYTF.

The chain recombines TRBV7-8 with TRBJ2-5; tentative D call: TRBD1 (5 bases). The V gene's germline CDR1 is SGHVS and CDR2 FQNEAQ. The CDR3 sequence is 12 residues long. V was trimmed by 2 bases and J by 5 bases, leaving 6 bases between them. The CDR3 region has the DNA TGTGCCAGCAGCTTATGGGGCGAGACCCAGTACTTC. Amino acid sequence: CASSLWGETQYF.